In its sample, the clone carrying this T cell receptor beta chain was seen many times. Its antigen remains unknown. This sample stems from a study of early T cells in non-severe SARS-CoV-2 infection. Study-wide context: The chains were unpaired, and the sequenced material was bulk RNA from unsorted whole blood.

The TCR library protocol attached unique molecular identifiers to the individual cDNA molecules. TCRdb analysed the 5' RACE reads with MiXCR anew, one entry per CDR3 protein. The sample lists about 34,000 distinct CDR3 sequences, roughly 5.7% occurring once. General study results and limits: Comparison of clonotypes with VDJdb favored anti-spike CD8 responses while missing private and CD4 specificities.

The CDR3 is 16 residues long. Germline V gene data show CDR1 as GTSNPN and CDR2 as SVGIG (reference sequence). V was pared by 1 base and J by 2 bases, with 15 bases between. This clonotype was sampled from an adult who was a healthcare worker with PCR-confirmed SARS-CoV-2 infection or an uninfected control (not recorded which). Sequencing input: whole blood. This chain connects TRBV30 to TRBJ1-3; weak D call: TRBD1 (6 bases). This CDR3 reads CAWSGGAGVPGNTIYF. The CDR3 DNA reads as TGTGCCTGGAGTGGAGGGGCAGGGGTCCCTGGAAACACCATATATTTT.